A selection of T cell receptor beta chains follows, all from one sample in a study of tumor-infiltrating lymphocytes in primary liver carcinoma. TCRdb analysed the multiplex PCR reads with MiXCR anew, one entry per CDR3 protein. The sample has approximately 340,000 distinct CDR3 sequences, roughly two thirds seen once. The source material was peripheral blood. The origin of the receptors is a man aged 35 to 55 with primary liver carcinoma and hepatitis B virus infection. Both conserved end residues are part of each CDR3. A D gene is named only where the DNA matches it firmly. The size field is filled for only some rows; it gives once, few, many or a size class.

>TRBV5-1|once|-|TRBJ1-1
CASSLWSGFANAEAFF
TGCGCCAGCAGCTTATGGTCAGGGTTTGCGAACGCTGAAGCTTTCTTT
>TRBV11-2|-|TRBD2|TRBJ2-1
CVSSYGLDETEFF
TGTGTCAGTAGCTACGGACTAGATGAGACCGAGTTCTTC
>TRBV11-2|-|-|TRBJ2-7
CVSSLVWGRRSYEQYF
TGTGTCAGCAGCTTAGTTTGGGGCAGGAGATCCTACGAGCAGTACTTC
>TRBV7-9|many|-|TRBJ2-6
CASSLAGGSGANVLTF
TGTGCCAGCAGCTTGGCCGGAGGGTCTGGGGCCAACGTCCTGACTTTC
>TRBV7-9|once|-|TRBJ2-5
CAISPPSGKEEETQYF
TGTGCCATCAGCCCACCGTCGGGTAAGGAAGAAGAGACCCAGTACTTC
>TRBV5-1|-|-|TRBJ1-1
CASSFQRGETEAFF
TGCGCCAGCAGCTTCCAGAGGGGAGAGACTGAAGCTTTCTTT
>TRBV6-5|-|TRBD1|TRBJ1-1
CVSRRQGADTEAFF
TGTGTCAGCAGACGACAGGGTGCAGACACTGAAGCTTTCTTT
>TRBV5-1|-|TRBD1|TRBJ2-7
CASGDRDRGRLEQYF
TGCGCCAGCGGCGACCGGGACAGGGGGCGATTAGAGCAGTACTTC
>TRBV11-2|many|-|TRBJ2-4
CASSLAYGTNIQYF
TGTGCCAGCAGCTTAGCTTACGGGACAAACATTCAGTACTTC
>TRBV12-3/TRBV12-4|-|-|TRBJ2-2
CASTRTKELFF
TGTGCCAGCACCCGCACCAAGGAGCTGTTTTTT
>TRBV28|-|-|TRBJ1-6
CASSVNNSPLHF
TGTGCCAGCAGTGTCAATAATTCACCCCTCCACTTT
>TRBV30|-|-|TRBJ1-2
CAWRVTGRDRNYGYTF
TGTGCCTGGAGGGTTACAGGACGGGATCGGAACTATGGCTACACCTTC
>TRBV4-3|-|-|TRBJ2-6
CVSSPRVSGANVLTF
TGCGTCAGCAGCCCCAGGGTCTCTGGGGCCAACGTCCTGACTTTC
>TRBV12-3/TRBV12-4|once|TRBD2|TRBJ2-3
CASKRDISTDAQYF
TGTGCCAGCAAGCGGGATATTAGCACAGATGCGCAGTATTTT
>TRBV11-2|-|-|TRBJ2-3
CASSHRVRTDTQHF
TGTGCCAGCAGCCACAGGGTTAGGACAGATACGCAACATTTT
>TRBV29-1|-|TRBD1|TRBJ2-1
CSVRQGRNDQFF
TGCAGCGTCCGACAGGGACGCAACGATCAGTTCTTC
>TRBV5-3|-|TRBD1|TRBJ2-7
CARSLPWGQGFCDEQYF
TGTGCCAGAAGCTTACCCTGGGGACAGGGGTTTTGCGACGAGCAGTACTTC
>TRBV12-3/TRBV12-4|many|TRBD2|TRBJ2-5
CASSLSGGFLETQYF
TGTGCCAGCAGTTTATCGGGAGGTTTTCTCGAGACCCAGTACTTC
>TRBV6-1|-|-|TRBJ2-3
CGSELGYAQYF
TGTGGCAGCGAGTTAGGGTATGCGCAGTATTTT
>TRBV11-2|-|TRBD1|TRBJ1-2
CASSIDRDSRYTF
TGTGCCAGCAGTATTGACAGGGACTCTCGCTACACCTTC
>TRBV10-3|-|-|TRBJ1-1
CAISEREVKTEALF
TGTGCCATCAGCGAGAGGGAGGTGAAGACTGAAGCTCTCTTT
>TRBV30|-|-|TRBJ2-7
CAWSKDDLRREQYF
TGTGCCTGGAGTAAGGACGACTTACGGCGCGAGCAGTACTTC
>TRBV11-2|-|-|TRBJ2-2
CASSQGRGRGSGELFF
TGTGCCAGCAGCCAGGGGAGAGGCAGGGGATCGGGGGAGCTGTTTTTT
>TRBV6-1|-|-|TRBJ2-7
CASRTGTSYEQYF
TGTGCCAGCCGGACTGGGACATCCTACGAGCAGTACTTC
>TRBV29-1|-|-|TRBJ1-1
CSVERVQKTEAFF
TGCAGCGTTGAGAGGGTACAGAAAACTGAAGCTTTCTTT
>TRBV28|-|TRBD1|TRBJ2-5
CASSILTGADHETQYF
TGTGCCAGCAGTATACTGACAGGGGCTGACCATGAGACCCAGTACTTC
>TRBV10-1|-|-|TRBJ2-1
CASSRDLSGPEQFF
TGCGCCAGCAGTCGGGACCTCTCGGGCCCCGAGCAGTTTTTC
>TRBV6-2/TRBV6-3|-|-|TRBJ2-7
CVSSYCYEQYF
TGTGTCAGCAGTTACTGTTACGAGCAGTATTTC
>TRBV11-2|-|-|TRBJ2-7
CASSTLVTYEQYF
TGTGCCAGCAGCACGTTGGTAACATACGAGCAGTACTTC
>TRBV7-9|few|-|TRBJ1-1
CASSSPIEAFF
TGTGCCAGCAGCTCACCTATCGAAGCTTTCTTT
>TRBV5-1|-|-|TRBJ1-1
CASSLTIGTLAGAFF
TGCGCCAGCAGCTTAACGATCGGGACCCTAGCGGGCGCTTTCTTT
>TRBV11-2|-|-|TRBJ2-1
CASSPGTEYNDQFF
TGTGCCAGCAGCCCCGGGACGGAGTATAATGATCAGTTCTTC
>TRBV11-2|-|-|TRBJ1-6
CAISSQYGFNSPLHF
TGTGCCATTAGCTCGCAATATGGGTTTAATTCACCCCTCCACTTT
>TRBV6-6|-|-|TRBJ2-1
CVSSSTSRRTYNKQFF
TGTGTCAGCAGTTCCACTAGCCGCCGGACCTACAATAAGCAGTTCTTC
>TRBV11-2|-|TRBD2|TRBJ2-3
CASSSVGLAVFTDTQCF
TGTGCCAGCAGCTCAGTAGGACTAGCGGTTTTCACAGATACGCAGTGTTTT
>TRBV11-1|-|-|TRBJ1-1
CASSPHMSTEAFF
TGTGCCAGCAGCCCCCACATGAGCACTGAAGCTTTCTTT
>TRBV11-2|once|-|TRBJ2-7
CTSSLGPRWGQYF
TGTACCAGCAGCTTAGGCCCCCGGTGGGGGCAGTACTTC
>TRBV30|once|TRBD2|TRBJ2-3
CAWSVQMTSRHTDTQYF
TGTGCCTGGAGTGTTCAAATGACTAGCAGACACACAGATACGCAGTATTTT
>TRBV4-1|many|-|TRBJ2-7
CASSQGGPYEQYF
TGCGCCAGCAGCCAAGGCGGACCCTACGAGCAGTACTTC
>TRBV9|-|TRBD2|TRBJ2-7
CASSVGGGGPYEQYF
TGTGCCAGCAGCGTAGGGGGGGGAGGGCCCTACGAGCAGTACTTC
>TRBV11-1|-|TRBD1|TRBJ2-4
CASSEDRGSFGDVSKSIQYF
TGTGCCAGCAGCGAGGACAGGGGGAGCTTCGGGGACGTTAGCAAAAGCATTCAGTACTTC
>TRBV6-2/TRBV6-3|-|-|TRBJ2-7
CPSSSPRQGFSYEQYF
TGTCCCAGCAGTTCCCCGCGGCAGGGGTTCTCCTACGAGCAGTACTTC
>TRBV4-1|few|-|TRBJ1-3
CASSQDSSCSRGSCTIYF
TGCGCCAGCAGCCAAGATTCATCGTGCAGCCGAGGTTCTTGCACCATATATTTT
>TRBV5-6|few|TRBD1|TRBJ1-1
CASSLPGGQGSRAEAFF
TGTGCTAGCAGCTTGCCGGGAGGACAGGGTAGTCGCGCTGAAGCTTTCTTT
>TRBV11-2|-|-|TRBJ2-7
CASSRISRRDLSWTDYEQYF
TGTGCCAGCAGCCGCATCTCCAGGAGAGATCTTAGCTGGACTGACTACGAGCAGTACTTC
>TRBV6-5|many|-|TRBJ2-3
CASSASGGSTDTQYF
TGTGCCAGCAGTGCCAGCGGCGGCAGCACAGATACGCAGTATTTT